These 6 T cell receptor beta chains share one sample of origin, sequenced in a study of blood T cell repertoires in COVID-19 (dated by TCRdb to 2018 to 2020). The library came from the immunoSEQ multiplex PCR assay. In its TCRdb copy, this immuneACCESS table keeps in-frame sequences only and misses some clones. Where compared with another copy, unresolved V genes explain less than half of these, and the others have no known cause. The sample table records about 87,000 clones; about nine tenths of these occur just once. 4.5% to 5% of the sample is held by the ten biggest clonotypes. The specimen was peripheral blood. The receptors derive from a woman aged 80 or over with acute or convalescent COVID-19.

The rearrangement joins TRBV3-1 (or the pseudogene TRBV3-2) to TRBJ1-2; D remains unclear. Germline V gene sequence: CDR1 LGHDT, CDR2 YNNKEL (reference sequence). The V gene lost 3 bases and the J gene lost 7 bases, with 15 bases spanning the gap. CDR3 size: 14 residues. The CDR3 reads CASSHSAGRSGYTF. The CDR3 DNA follows: TGTGCCAGCAGCCACTCAGCGGGTCGCAGTGGCTACACCTTC.

The V call is TRBV5-1, the J call TRBJ1-1; tentative D call: TRBD1 (5 bases). CDR3 length: 14 amino acids. Germline CDR1 SGHRS, CDR2 YFSETQ. V lost 0 bases to trimming and J lost 1 base, with 7 bases between them. CDR3 protein: CASSLAGENTEAFF. The CDR3 bases are TGCGCCAGCAGCTTGGCGGGGGAGAACACTGAAGCTTTCTTT.

The rearrangement joins TRBV7-8 to TRBJ1-5; 8 bases match TRBD1. Trimming removed 1 base from V and 4 bases from J; junction bases left unmatched: 0. Per the germline V gene, CDR1 is SGHVS and CDR2 is FQNEAQ. The CDR3 spans 14 residues. In DNA form, the CDR3 reads TGTGCCAGCAGCTTAGGGACAGGGAATCAGCCCCAGCATTTT. This gives the protein CASSLGTGNQPQHF.

This chain uses TRBV7-9 with TRBJ2-3; TRBD2 agrees at 8 bases. J gave up 5 bases and V 7 bases, and 2 bases lay outside the gene matches. This CDR3 has 12 amino acids. CDR1 and CDR2 from the germline V gene are SEHNR and FQNEAQ (reference sequence). Written as DNA, the CDR3 is TGTGCCAGCAATAGCGGGGAAGATACGCAGTATTTT. It translates to CASNSGEDTQYF.

CDR3 nucleotide sequence: TGTGCCAGCAACCGGTTAGGGGGAGAGAACGAGCAGTACTTC. Residues: CASNRLGGENEQYF. The gene calls are TRBV5-6 and TRBJ2-7; the D gene is possibly TRBD1 (6 bases). The CDR3 runs to 14 residues. Trimming cost V 6 bases and J 5 bases, with 18 bases left between them. Germline V CDR1 and CDR2: SGHDT, YYEEEE.

In the case of this clone: One junction end disagrees with the germline gene, perhaps due to a read error. The chain employs TRBV19 and TRBJ2-7; TRBD1 aligns across 8 bases. The CDR3 covers 12 residues. The V gene's germline CDR1 is LNHDA and CDR2 SQIVND (reference sequence). The CDR3 loop is CASSTPGQDSTF. CDR3 DNA: TGTGCCAGTAGTACCCCGGGACAGGACTCGACTTTC.